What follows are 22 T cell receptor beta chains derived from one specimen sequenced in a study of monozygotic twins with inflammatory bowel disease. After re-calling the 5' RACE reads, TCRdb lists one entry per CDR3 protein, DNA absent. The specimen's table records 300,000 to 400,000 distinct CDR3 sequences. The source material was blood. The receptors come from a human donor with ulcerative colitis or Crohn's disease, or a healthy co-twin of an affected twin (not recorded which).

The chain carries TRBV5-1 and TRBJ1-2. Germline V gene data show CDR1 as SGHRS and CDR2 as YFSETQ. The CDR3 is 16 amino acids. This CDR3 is CASSPTMGLTNYGYTF.

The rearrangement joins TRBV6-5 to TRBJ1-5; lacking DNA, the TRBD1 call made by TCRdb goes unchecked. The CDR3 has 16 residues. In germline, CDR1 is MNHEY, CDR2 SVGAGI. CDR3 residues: CASSYSRQRDNQPQHF.

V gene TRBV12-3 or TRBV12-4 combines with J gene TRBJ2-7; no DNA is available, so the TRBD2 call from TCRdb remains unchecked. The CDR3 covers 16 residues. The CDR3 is CASTLGFGTPTYEQYF.

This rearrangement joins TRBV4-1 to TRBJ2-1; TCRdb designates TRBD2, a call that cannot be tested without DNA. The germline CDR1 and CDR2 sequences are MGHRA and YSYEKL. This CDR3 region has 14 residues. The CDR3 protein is CASMRGSGYNEQFF.

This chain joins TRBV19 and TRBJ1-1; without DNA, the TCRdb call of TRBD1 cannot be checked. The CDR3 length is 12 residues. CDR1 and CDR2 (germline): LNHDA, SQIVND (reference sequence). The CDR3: CASSTSQGMAFF.

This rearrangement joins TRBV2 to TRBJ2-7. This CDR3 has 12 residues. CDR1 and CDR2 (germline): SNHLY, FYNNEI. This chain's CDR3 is CASSGTQYEQYF.

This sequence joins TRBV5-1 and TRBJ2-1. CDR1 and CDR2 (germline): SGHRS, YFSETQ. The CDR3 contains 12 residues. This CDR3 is CASSLLVNEQFF.

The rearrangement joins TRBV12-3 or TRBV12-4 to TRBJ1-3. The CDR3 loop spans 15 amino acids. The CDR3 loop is CASSFLAHSGNTIYF.

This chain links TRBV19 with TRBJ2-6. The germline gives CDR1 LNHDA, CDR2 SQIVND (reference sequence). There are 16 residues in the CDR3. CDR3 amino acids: CASSIGWDSGANVLTF.

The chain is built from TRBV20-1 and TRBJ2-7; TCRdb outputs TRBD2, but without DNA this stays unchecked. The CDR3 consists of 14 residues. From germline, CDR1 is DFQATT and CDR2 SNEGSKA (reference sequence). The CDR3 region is CSAREGTYSYEQYF.

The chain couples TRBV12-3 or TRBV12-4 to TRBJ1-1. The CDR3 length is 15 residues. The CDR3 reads CASSLTGGGNTEAFF.

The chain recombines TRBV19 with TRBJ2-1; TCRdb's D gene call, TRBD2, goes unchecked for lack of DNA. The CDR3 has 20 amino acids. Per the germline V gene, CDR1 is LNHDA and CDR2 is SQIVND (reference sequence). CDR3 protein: CASSIWVTSGAASSYNEQFF. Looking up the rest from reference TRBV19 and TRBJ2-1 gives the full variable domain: DGGITQSPKYLFRKEGQNVTLSCEQNLNHDAMYWYRQDPGQGLRLIYYSQIVNDFQKGDIAEGYSVSREKKESFPLTVTSAQKNPTAFYLCASSIWVTSGAASSYNEQFFGPGTRLTVL.

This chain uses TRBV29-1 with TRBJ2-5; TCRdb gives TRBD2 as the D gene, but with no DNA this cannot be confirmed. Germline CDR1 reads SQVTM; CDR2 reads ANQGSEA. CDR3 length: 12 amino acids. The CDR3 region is CSVVASAETQYF.

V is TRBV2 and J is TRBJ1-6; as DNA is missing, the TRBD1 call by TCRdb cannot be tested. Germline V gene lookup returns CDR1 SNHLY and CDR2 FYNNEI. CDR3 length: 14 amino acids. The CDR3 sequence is CASRGDSFNSPLHF.

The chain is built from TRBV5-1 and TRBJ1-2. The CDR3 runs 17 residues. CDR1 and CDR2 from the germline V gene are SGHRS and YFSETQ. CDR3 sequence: CASSLFGSSLYNYGYTF.

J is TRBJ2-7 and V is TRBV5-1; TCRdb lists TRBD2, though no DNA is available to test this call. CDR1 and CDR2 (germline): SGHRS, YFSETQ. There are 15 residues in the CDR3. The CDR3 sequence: CASSLETAGLGEQYF. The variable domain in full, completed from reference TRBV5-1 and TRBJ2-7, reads KAGVTQTPRYLIKTRGQQVTLSCSPISGHRSVSWYQQTPGQGLQFLFEYFSETQRNKGNFPGRFSGRQFSNSRSEMNVSTLELGDSALYLCASSLETAGLGEQYFGPGTRLTVT.

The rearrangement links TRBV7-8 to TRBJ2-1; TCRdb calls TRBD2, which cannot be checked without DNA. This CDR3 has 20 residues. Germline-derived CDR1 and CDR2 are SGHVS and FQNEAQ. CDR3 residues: CASSSQTSGGEKSSYNEQFF.

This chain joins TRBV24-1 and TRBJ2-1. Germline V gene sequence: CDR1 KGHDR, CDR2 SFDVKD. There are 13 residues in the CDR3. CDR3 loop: CATSDLRPHEQFF.

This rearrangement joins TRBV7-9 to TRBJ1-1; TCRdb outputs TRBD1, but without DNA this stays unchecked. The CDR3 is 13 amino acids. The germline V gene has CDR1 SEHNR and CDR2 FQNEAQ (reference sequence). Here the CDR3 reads CASDTGRNTEAFF. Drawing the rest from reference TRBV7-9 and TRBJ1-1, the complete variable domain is DTGVSQNPRHKITKRGQNVTFRCDPISEHNRLYWYRQTLGQGPEFLTYFQNEAQLEKSRLLSDRFSAERPKGSFSTLEIQRTEQGDSAMYLCASDTGRNTEAFFGQGTRLTVV.

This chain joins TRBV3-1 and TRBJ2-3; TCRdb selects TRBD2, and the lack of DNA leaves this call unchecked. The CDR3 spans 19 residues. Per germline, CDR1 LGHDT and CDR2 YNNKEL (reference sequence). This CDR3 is CASSQDNLFGRASADTQYF.

CDR3 sequence: CATGAGVRTGELFF. This rearrangement joins TRBV24-1 to TRBJ2-2; TCRdb's D call, TRBD2, is unchecked because there is no DNA. The CDR3 has 14 residues. Germline-derived CDR1 and CDR2 are KGHDR and SFDVKD.

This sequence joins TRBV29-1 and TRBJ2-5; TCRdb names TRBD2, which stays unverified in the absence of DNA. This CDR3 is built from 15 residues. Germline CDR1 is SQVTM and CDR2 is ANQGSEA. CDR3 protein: CSVEGLAGRAETQYF.